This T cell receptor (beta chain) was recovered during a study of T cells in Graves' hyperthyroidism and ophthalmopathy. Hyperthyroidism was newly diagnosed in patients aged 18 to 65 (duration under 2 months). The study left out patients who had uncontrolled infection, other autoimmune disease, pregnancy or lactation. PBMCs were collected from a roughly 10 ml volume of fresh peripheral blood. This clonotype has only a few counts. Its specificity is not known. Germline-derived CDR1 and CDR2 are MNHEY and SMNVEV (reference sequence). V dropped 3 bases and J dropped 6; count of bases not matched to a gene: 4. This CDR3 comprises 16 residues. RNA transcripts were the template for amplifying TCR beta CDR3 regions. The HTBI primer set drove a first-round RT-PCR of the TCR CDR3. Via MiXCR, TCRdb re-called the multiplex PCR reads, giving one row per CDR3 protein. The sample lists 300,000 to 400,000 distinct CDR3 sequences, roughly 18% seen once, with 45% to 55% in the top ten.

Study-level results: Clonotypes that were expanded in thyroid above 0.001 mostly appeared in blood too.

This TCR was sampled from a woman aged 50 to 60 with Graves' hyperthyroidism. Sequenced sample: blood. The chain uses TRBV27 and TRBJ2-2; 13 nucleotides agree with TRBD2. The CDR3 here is CASSLLGLAGPGELFF. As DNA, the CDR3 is TGTGCCAGCAGTTTGTTGGGACTAGCGGGACCCGGGGAGCTGTTTTTT.